This T cell receptor (beta chain) was observed in a study of neoadjuvant anti-PD-1 for oral cavity cancer. On this clone itself: Its specificity is not known.

Noted time point: after neoadjuvant nivolumab, at surgical resection. Findings and limits, study-wide: Non-responders to neoadjuvant nivolumab had significantly more clonal PBMC T cells than responders.

Germline-derived CDR1 and CDR2 are SGHVS and FQNEAQ. With 3 bases removed from V and 6 bases from J, the gap between germline ends came to 11 bases. This CDR3 has 13 residues. Sequenced by immunoSEQ multiplex PCR; TCRdb stores in-frame clones only, minus some. In the table there are just under 70,000 clones, around 83% of which are singletons. V usage is TRBV7-8 and J usage is TRBJ1-1; the D gene is possibly TRBD1 (5 bases). Specimen: PBMCs, collected after nivolumab (anti-PD-1) treatment. The clonotype was recovered from a person aged 40 to 85 with oral cavity squamous cell carcinoma. CDR3 nucleotides: TGTGCCAGCAGCTTCCAGTGGGGGGCTGAAGCTTTCTTT. As protein: CASSFQWGAEAFF.